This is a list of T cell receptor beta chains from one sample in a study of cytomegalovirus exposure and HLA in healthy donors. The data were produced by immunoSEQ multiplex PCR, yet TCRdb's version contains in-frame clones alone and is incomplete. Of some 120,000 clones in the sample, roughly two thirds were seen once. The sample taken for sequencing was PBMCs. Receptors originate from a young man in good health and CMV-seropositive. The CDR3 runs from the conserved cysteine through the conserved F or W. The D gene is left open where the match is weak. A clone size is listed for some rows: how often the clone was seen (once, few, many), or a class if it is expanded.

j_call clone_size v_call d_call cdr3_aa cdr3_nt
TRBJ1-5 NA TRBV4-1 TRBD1 CASSQEGTGLQPQHF TGCGCCAGCAGCCAAGAAGGGACAGGGTTGCAGCCCCAGCATTTT
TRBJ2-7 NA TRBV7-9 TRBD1 CASTAPGQGSYEQYF TGTGCCAGCACCGCCCCGGGACAGGGGAGCTACGAGCAGTACTTC
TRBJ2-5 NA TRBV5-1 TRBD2 CASSGRTRHQETQYF TGCGCCAGCAGCGGGAGGACTAGGCATCAAGAGACCCAGTACTTC
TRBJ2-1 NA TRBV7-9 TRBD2 CASSSTSGKYNEQFF TGTGCCAGCAGCTCGACTAGCGGGAAGTACAATGAGCAGTTCTTC
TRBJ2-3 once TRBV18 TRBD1 CASSSATGGRTDTQYF TGTGCCAGCTCATCAGCTACAGGGGGTAGGACAGATACGCAGTATTTT
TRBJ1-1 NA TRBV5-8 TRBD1 CASSGDDGTVQAFF TGTGCCAGCAGCGGAGACGATGGGACAGTCCAAGCTTTCTTT
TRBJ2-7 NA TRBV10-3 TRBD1 CAISITGTAYEQYF TGTGCCATCAGTATTACTGGGACAGCTTACGAGCAGTACTTC
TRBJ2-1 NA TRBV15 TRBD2 CATSRDYPLAELYNEQFF TGTGCCACCAGCAGAGATTATCCGCTAGCGGAGCTTTACAATGAGCAGTTCTTC
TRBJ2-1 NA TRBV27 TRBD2 CASSPKPTSGRATYNEQFF TGTGCCAGCAGCCCAAAACCAACTAGCGGGAGGGCCACCTACAATGAGCAGTTCTTC
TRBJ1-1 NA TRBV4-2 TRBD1 CASSQATDRGATEAFF TGTGCCAGCAGCCAGGCTACGGACAGGGGGGCAACTGAAGCTTTCTTT
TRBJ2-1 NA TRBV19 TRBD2 CASTRRETYNEQFF TGTGCCAGTACCCGGCGGGAGACCTACAATGAGCAGTTCTTC
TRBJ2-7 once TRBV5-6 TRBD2 CASSFELTSGWVYEQYF TGTGCCAGCAGCTTCGAGTTGACTAGCGGGTGGGTGTACGAGCAGTACTTC
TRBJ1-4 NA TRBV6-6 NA CASSWATGNEKLFF TGTGCCAGCAGTTGGGCAACAGGGAATGAAAAACTGTTTTTT
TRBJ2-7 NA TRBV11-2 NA CASSPAGDEQYF TGTGCCAGCAGCCCGGCAGGTGACGAGCAGTACTTC
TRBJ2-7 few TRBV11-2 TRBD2 CASSSRLSLAGTYEQYF TGTGCCAGCAGCTCGCGTCTTTCTCTAGCGGGAACCTACGAGCAGTACTTC
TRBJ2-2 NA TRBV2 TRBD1 CASSSQGAKNTGELFF TGTGCCAGCAGTTCACAGGGGGCAAAGAACACCGGGGAGCTGTTTTTT
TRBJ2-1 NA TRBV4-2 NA CASSQDWSGSYNEQFF TGTGCCAGCAGCCAAGATTGGAGCGGATCGTACAATGAGCAGTTCTTC
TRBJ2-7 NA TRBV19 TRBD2 CASSTRLAGGYEQYF TGTGCCAGTAGTACACGACTAGCGGGAGGCTACGAGCAGTACTTC
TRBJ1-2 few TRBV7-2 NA CASRPRDSQGYTF TGTGCCAGCAGGCCCCGGGACTCCCAAGGCTACACCTTC
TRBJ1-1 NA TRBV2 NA CAPGGRYTEAFF TGTGCCCCCGGGGGGCGATACACTGAAGCTTTCTTT
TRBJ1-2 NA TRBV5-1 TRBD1 CASSLSGQAYGYTF TGCGCCAGCAGCTTGTCCGGACAGGCGTATGGCTACACCTTC
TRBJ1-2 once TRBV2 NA CASRQGHYSDGYTF TGTGCCAGCAGACAGGGTCATTATTCCGATGGCTACACCTTC
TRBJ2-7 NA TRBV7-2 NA CASSLARGGYEQYF TGTGCCAGCAGCTTAGCGCGGGGAGGCTACGAGCAGTACTTC